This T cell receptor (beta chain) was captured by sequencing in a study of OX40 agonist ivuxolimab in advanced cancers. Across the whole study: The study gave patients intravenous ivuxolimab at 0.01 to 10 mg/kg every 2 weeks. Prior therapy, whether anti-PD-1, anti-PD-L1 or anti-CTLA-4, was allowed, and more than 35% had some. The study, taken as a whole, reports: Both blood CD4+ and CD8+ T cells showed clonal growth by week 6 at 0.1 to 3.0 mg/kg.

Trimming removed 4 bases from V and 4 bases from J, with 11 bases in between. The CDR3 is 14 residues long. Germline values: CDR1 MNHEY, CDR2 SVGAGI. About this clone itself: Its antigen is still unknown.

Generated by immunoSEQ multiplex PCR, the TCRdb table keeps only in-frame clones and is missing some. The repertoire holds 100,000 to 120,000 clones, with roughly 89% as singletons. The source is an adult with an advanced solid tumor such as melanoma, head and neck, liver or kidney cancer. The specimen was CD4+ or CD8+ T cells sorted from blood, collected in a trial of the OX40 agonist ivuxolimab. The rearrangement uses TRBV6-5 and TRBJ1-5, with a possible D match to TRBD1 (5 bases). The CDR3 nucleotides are TGTGCCAGCAGTTCCGGGGGTACAAATCAGCCCCAGCATTTT. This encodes CASSSGGTNQPQHF.